This passage covers 30 T cell receptor beta chains from one sample sequenced in a study of blood T cell repertoires in COVID-19. TCRdb keeps only in-frame clones here, not all; method: immunoSEQ multiplex PCR. The table includes roughly 440,000 clones, around 88% detected once. Sequencing was done on a sample of peripheral blood. All receptors derive from a woman between 45 and 60 years old with COVID-19, enrolled during active disease.

This chain uses TRBV21-1 with TRBJ2-3; the table's D call of TRBD2 was not tested on the DNA. TRBV21-1 is a pseudogene locus. The CDR3 runs to 16 residues. This CDR3 is CASRRKERSGTDTQYF. CDR3 in DNA: TGTGCCAGCAGACGCAAGGAGCGGTCCGGCACAGATACGCAGTATTTT.

This chain's CDR3 is CASSNATNEKLFF. Here the CDR3 DNA reads TGTGCCAGCAGCAATGCAACTAATGAAAAACTGTTTTTT. The rearrangement uses TRBV12-3 or TRBV12-4 and TRBJ1-4; D unresolved. V gave up 6 bases and J gave up 0 bases, with 5 bases separating them. The CDR3 is 13 residues long.

The gene calls are TRBV2 and TRBJ1-2; D gene unclear. Trimming took 4 bases from V and 8 from J, leaving 11 bases between them. The CDR3 sequence is 12 residues long. Germline-derived CDR1 and CDR2 are SNHLY and FYNNEI. The chain's CDR3 is CASSASVAGYTF. The CDR3 region has the DNA TGTGCCAGCAGTGCGTCCGTGGCCGGCTACACCTTC.

This clone came up a few times. The rearrangement links TRBV5-1 to TRBJ1-1; unclear D gene. Germline V gene data show CDR1 as SGHRS and CDR2 as YFSETQ. The CDR3 runs 14 residues. Trimming stripped 2 bases from V and 4 bases from J, with 12 bases between. CDR3 amino acids: CASSLRPSGTEAFF. CDR3 in DNA: TGCGCCAGCAGCTTACGACCTTCGGGCACTGAAGCTTTCTTT.

This chain uses TRBV5-5 with TRBJ1-1; possibly TRBD1 for D (6 bases). Looked up from germline, CDR1 is SGHKS and CDR2 is YYEKEE (reference sequence). Trimming took off 4 bases at V and 0 bases at J, with 16 bases between the two ends. The CDR3 is made up of 16 amino acids. The CDR3 region has the DNA TGTGCCAGCAGCCAAGAGGACAGTCGAATGAACACTGAAGCTTTCTTT. Its protein product is CASSQEDSRMNTEAFF.

This clone was counted once. The chain carries TRBV5-1 and TRBJ1-6, with D unclear. Germline lookup yields CDR1 SGHRS and CDR2 YFSETQ. Trimming stripped 0 bases from V and 8 bases from J, with 6 bases between. This CDR3 has 13 residues. For the CDR3, the DNA is TGCGCCAGCAGCTTGGCCCCAGATTCACCCCTCCACTTT. Translation: CASSLAPDSPLHF.

The chain recombines TRBV9 with TRBJ1-6, with D possibly being TRBD1 (5 bases). With 4 bases removed from V and 10 bases from J, the gap between germline ends came to 12 bases. This CDR3 contains 13 residues. Germline lookup yields CDR1 SGDLS and CDR2 YYNGEE. The CDR3 bases are TGTGCCAGCAGCATCAGGGTAGAGTCACCCCTCCACTTT. It translates to CASSIRVESPLHF.

This chain connects TRBV5-1 to TRBJ2-3, with 11 bases that match TRBD1. J gave up 4 bases and V 4 bases, and 11 bases lay outside the gene matches. Germline CDR1 reads SGHRS; CDR2 reads YFSETQ. The CDR3 has 17 amino acids. This CDR3 reads CASSPQPGQGGPDTQYF. CDR3 DNA sequence: TGCGCCAGCAGCCCTCAACCGGGACAGGGGGGCCCAGATACGCAGTATTTT.

The rearrangement links TRBV19 to TRBJ1-1; 7 bases match TRBD1. The CDR3 has 13 residues. Germline loops: CDR1 LNHDA, CDR2 SQIVND (reference sequence). The junction had 6 bases not matched to a gene; V was cut back by 6 bases and J by 5 bases. The CDR3 loop is CASRQRGQTEAFF. In nucleotides, the CDR3 is TGTGCCAGTAGGCAGAGGGGGCAGACTGAAGCTTTCTTT.

This chain joins TRBV10-3 and TRBJ2-2, with 7 nucleotides matching TRBD1. After removal of 10 bases from V and 5 bases from J, the junction contained 7 bases not matched to a gene. CDR3 length equals 13 residues. The germline V gene encodes CDR1 ENHRY and CDR2 SYGVKD. CDR3 in amino acids: CATEGAHTGELFF. The CDR3 bases are TGTGCCACTGAGGGGGCGCATACCGGGGAGCTGTTTTTT.

The chain couples TRBV28 to TRBJ2-7, with 8 bases that match TRBD1. The J segment lost 4 bases and the V segment lost 7 bases, leaving 9 bases of the junction unmatched. Germline V gene data show CDR1 as MDHEN and CDR2 as SYDVKM. The CDR3 runs to 14 residues. CDR3 amino acids: CASIPGGARYEQYF. As DNA, the CDR3 is TGTGCCAGCATCCCAGGGGGCGCTAGGTACGAGCAGTACTTC.

The rearrangement links TRBV28 to TRBJ2-4; 13 nucleotides match TRBD2. The V segment lost 5 bases and the J segment 2 bases; nucleotides outside the gene matches: 6. In germline, CDR1 is MDHEN, CDR2 SYDVKM. The CDR3 covers 17 residues. CDR3: CASSKGLAGTSKNIQYF. CDR3 DNA: TGTGCCAGCAGTAAGGGACTAGCGGGGACCTCCAAAAACATTCAGTACTTC. The full variable domain, rest sourced from reference TRBV28 and TRBJ2-4, is DVKVTQSSRYLVKRTGEKVFLECVQDMDHENMFWYRQDPGLGLRLIYFSYDVKMKEKGDIPEGYSVSREKKERFSLILESASTNQTSMYLCASSKGLAGTSKNIQYFGAGTRLSVL.

The CDR3 loop is CASSFLPGSGANVLTF. Written as DNA, the CDR3 is TGTGCCAGCAGTTTTCTCCCGGGGTCTGGGGCCAACGTCCTGACTTTC. This chain uses TRBV6-5 with TRBJ2-6; TRBD2 might be the D (5 bases). CDR3 size: 16 residues. Between the trimmed V and J ends, which lost 4 bases and 1 base, there was a span of 11 bases. Per the germline V gene, CDR1 is MNHEY and CDR2 is SVGAGI.

This rearrangement joins TRBV27 to TRBJ1-1; 8 nucleotides align to TRBD1. Unmatched junction bases numbered 11, after V lost 5 bases and J lost 6 bases. Germline CDR1 reads MNHEY; CDR2 reads SMNVEV (reference sequence). This CDR3 comprises 15 residues. The CDR3 sequence: CASSRLDRGFPEAFF. CDR3 bases: TGTGCCAGCAGTAGACTCGACAGGGGTTTCCCTGAAGCTTTCTTT.

The gene calls are TRBV19 and TRBJ2-3, with 7 bases aligning to TRBD2. After removal of 4 bases from V and 2 bases from J, the junction contained 15 bases not matched to a gene. The CDR3 length is 18 residues. The germline CDR1 and CDR2 sequences are LNHDA and SQIVND (reference sequence). CDR3 nucleotides: TGTGCCAGTAGTACCTTCCCCTCCCTAGCGGCGTCCACAGATACGCAGTATTTT. Protein sequence: CASSTFPSLAASTDTQYF.

This chain connects TRBV19 to TRBJ1-5; TRBD1 matches 10 bases. CDR1 is LNHDA, CDR2 SQIVND, per germline (reference sequence). The CDR3 sequence is 17 residues long. Trimming at V came to 9 bases and at J to 6 bases, leaving 17 bases not matched to a gene. The CDR3 sequence: CASAWDRGESVGQPQHF. The CDR3 coding sequence is TGTGCCAGCGCCTGGGACAGGGGAGAATCTGTGGGTCAGCCCCAGCATTTT.

The rearrangement joins TRBV27 to TRBJ2-7; 9 bases map to TRBD2. Germline CDR1 MNHEY, CDR2 SMNVEV (reference sequence). CDR3 length equals 18 residues. Trimming cost V 2 bases and J 0 bases; bases outside gene matches: 11. CDR3 sequence (DNA): TGTGCCAGCAGTTTAAAAGCGGGGGGACCCCACATCTCCTACGAGCAGTACTTC. Translated: CASSLKAGGPHISYEQYF.

The genes are TRBV7-9 and TRBJ1-1; D may be TRBD1 (5 bases). CDR3 size: 17 residues. Germline lookup yields CDR1 SEHNR and CDR2 FQNEAQ (reference sequence). V lost 1 base and J lost 4, with 19 bases in between. The CDR3 protein is CASSLEFPPGRGTEAFF. CDR3 coding DNA: TGTGCCAGCAGCTTAGAATTCCCCCCCGGGAGGGGCACTGAAGCTTTCTTT.

The chain joins TRBV19 to TRBJ1-2, with D perhaps TRBD1 (5 bases). The V end lost 8 bases, the J end lost 5 bases, and 12 bases lay between the germline ends. The length of the CDR3 is 12 residues. Germline V lookup: CDR1 LNHDA, CDR2 SQIVND (reference sequence). CDR3 sequence reads: CASGGSMYGYTF. In DNA form, the CDR3 reads TGTGCCAGTGGGGGGAGCATGTATGGCTACACCTTC.

The chain carries TRBV7-6 and TRBJ2-2, with 7 bases lining up with TRBD1. This CDR3 is built from 15 residues. Unmatched junction bases numbered 13, after V lost 2 bases and J lost 13 bases. Looked up from germline, CDR1 is SGHVS and CDR2 is FNYEAQ. For the CDR3, the DNA is TGTGCCAGCAGCTTAAGGACAGGAACAATGGCGGGGCTGTTTTTT. It encodes CASSLRTGTMAGLFF. Variable domain in full (rest from reference TRBV7-6 and TRBJ2-2): GAGVSQSPRYKVTKRGQDVALRCDPISGHVSLYWYRQALGQGPEFLTYFNYEAQQDKSGLPNDRFSAERPEGSISTLTIQRTEQRDSAMYRCASSLRTGTMAGLFFGEGSRLTVL.

The rearrangement uses TRBV6-6 and TRBJ1-3; possible D gene TRBD1, 5 bases. Trimming stripped 6 bases from V and 0 bases from J, with 15 bases between. CDR3 length: 16 residues. Looked up from germline, CDR1 is MNHNY and CDR2 is SVGAGI (reference sequence). CDR3 loop: CASSRTAGSSGNTIYF. The CDR3 coding sequence is TGTGCCAGCAGCCGAACTGCAGGGTCCTCTGGAAACACCATATATTTT.

The chain carries TRBV9 and TRBJ1-4; D is unclear. Trimming stripped 7 bases from V and 3 bases from J, with 13 bases between. The germline V gene has CDR1 SGDLS and CDR2 YYNGEE. The CDR3 loop spans 14 amino acids. Written as DNA, the CDR3 is TGTGCCAGCGGGTCAGGCTTAGCTAATGAAAAACTGTTTTTT. Translation: CASGSGLANEKLFF.

The V gene is TRBV4-1, the J gene TRBJ2-3; TRBD2 matches 12 bases. This CDR3 has 17 amino acids. Germline CDR1 MGHRA, CDR2 YSYEKL. J gave up 5 bases and V 4 bases, and 10 bases lay outside the gene matches. The CDR3 sequence is CASSRGLAGPMGDTQYF. The DNA for the CDR3 is TGCGCCAGCAGCCGGGGACTAGCGGGTCCAATGGGAGATACGCAGTATTTT.

The chain recombines TRBV29-1 with TRBJ1-2; perhaps TRBD1 as D (5 bases). The germline CDR1 and CDR2 sequences are SQVTM and ANQGSEA. This CDR3 spans 15 amino acids. The V gene lost 3 bases and the J gene lost 8 bases, with 22 bases spanning the gap. As DNA, the CDR3 is TGCAGCGTTGAGGATTGGGAGGGGACGAGTGGGGGCTACACCTTC. Encoded protein: CSVEDWEGTSGGYTF.

The chain carries TRBV5-6 and TRBJ2-7, with 7 bases matching TRBD2. V dropped 4 bases and J dropped 1; count of bases not matched to a gene: 11. This CDR3 contains 16 residues. Looked up from germline, CDR1 is SGHDT and CDR2 is YYEEEE. The CDR3 DNA is TGTGCCAGCAGCCTAAACCCACGGGGGGTTTCCTACGAGCAGTACTTC. It yields the protein CASSLNPRGVSYEQYF.

This chain connects TRBV7-8 to TRBJ2-1, with TRBD2 identical over 7 bases. The CDR3 contains 17 residues. After removal of 0 bases from V and 7 bases from J, the junction contained 12 bases not matched to a gene. The V gene's germline CDR1 is SGHVS and CDR2 FQNEAQ. CDR3 sequence (DNA): TGTGCCAGCAGCTTAGCAGTGGCGGGGAGGGGTGGGAATGAGCAGTTCTTC. Translating gives CASSLAVAGRGGNEQFF.

This clone was found a few times. V usage is TRBV24-1 and J usage is TRBJ2-2, with 11 bases that match TRBD2. J was trimmed by 0 bases and V by 4 bases; bases with no gene match: 3. This CDR3 is built from 17 residues. Germline assignment: CDR1 KGHDR and CDR2 SFDVKD. The CDR3 sequence is CATSDSGLAANTGELFF. In DNA, the CDR3 is TGTGCCACCAGTGACTCGGGACTAGCGGCGAACACCGGGGAGCTGTTTTTT.

The chain has TRBV5-4 and TRBJ2-5; TRBD1 might be the D (6 bases). V lost 5 bases to trimming and J lost 0 bases, with 8 bases between them. Germline assignment: CDR1 SGHNT and CDR2 YYREEE (reference sequence). The CDR3 sequence is 13 residues long. The CDR3 loop is CASRGQNQETQYF. The CDR3, as DNA: TGTGCCAGCAGAGGACAGAACCAAGAGACCCAGTACTTC. Complete variable domain (other parts from reference TRBV5-4 and TRBJ2-5): ETGVTQSPTHLIKTRGQQVTLRCSSQSGHNTVSWYQQALGQGPQFIFQYYREEENGRGNFPPRFSGLQFPNYSSELNVNALELDDSALYLCASRGQNQETQYFGPGTRLLVL.

About this clone itself: The junction does not match germline at one end; this may be a read error. The gene calls are TRBV6-6 and TRBJ1-1; D may be TRBD1 (5 bases). CDR1 and CDR2 (germline): MNHNY, SVGAGI (reference sequence). The CDR3 is 14 amino acids. CDR3 sequence (DNA): TGTGCCAGCGTTAAGGGACTCATGAACACTGAAACTTTCTTT. Its translation is CASVKGLMNTETFF.

The V and J genes are TRBV5-1 and TRBJ2-1, with a weak D call TRBD1 (5 bases). Germline CDR1 reads SGHRS; CDR2 reads YFSETQ. The CDR3 has 16 amino acids. Trimming removed 2 bases at V and 10 bases at J, with 22 bases between. CDR3 sequence: CASSLRSPTEAWEQFF. The CDR3 DNA is TGCGCCAGCAGCTTACGGAGCCCGACAGAAGCATGGGAGCAGTTCTTC.